This T cell receptor (beta chain) was identified in a study of a mutant IDH1 vaccine in newly diagnosed glioma (dated by TCRdb to the early 2020s). Looking at the study overall: Vaccination started 4-6 weeks after radiotherapy alone, or was given together with temozolomide cycles in the groups whose treatment included chemotherapy. Longitudinal TCRB deep sequencing was performed for 20 to 30 treated patients wherever samples were available for exploratory analyses. The week-35 safety follow-up took place at visit V12, and the week-47 end of study took place at visit V13. Peripheral blood was drawn at six visits: V03 (baseline), V05, V07, V10, V12 and V13. Before enrollment, most patients had been given radiochemotherapy with temozolomide as standard therapy, while the rest had received either radiotherapy alone or temozolomide alone. The 32 treated patients were roughly 62% male and roughly 40% female, with a mean age of around 40 years.

The library was obtained by the immunoSEQ multiplex PCR assay. The hsTCRB Kit was used according to the manufacturer's protocol to amplify rearranged TCR beta chain sequences. TCRB libraries were sequenced on an Illumina MiSeq. On the study's bioinformatics: Demultiplexing, trimming and gene mapping were performed with the kit vendor's proprietary platform. As stored in TCRdb, this immuneACCESS dataset retains in-frame rearrangements with V and J assigned. A fraction of the clones does not appear; measured against another copy, unresolved V genes explain less than half of the discrepancy, and the remainder lacks a known reason. That table gives V, J and clone size, and the DNA gave D and trimming. In all, the sample holds about 30,000 clones, and approximately 77% of those were seen once. Over 15% of the sample goes to the ten largest clones. Broad study findings and their caveats: The authors noted that analyses of patient blood samples could not be reproduced because of sample limitations. Pseudoprogression appeared unrelated to alterations in the top peripheral T cell clonotypes detected by TCRB sequencing. Availability determined which PBMC samples were chosen for TCRB deep sequencing. Across multiple MHC alleles, vaccine-induced immune responses were seen in around 94% of patients.

Comment on this clone: It has no known antigen specificity. No clone much larger than this one lies a single base away; base qualities are absent.

The label giving this sample's time point can be read as: week 35, safety follow-up. Each vaccine dose was 300 ug of a 20-mer mutant IDH1 peptide in Montanide, given subcutaneously with topical imiquimod. Eight vaccinations were administered to patients in weeks 1, 3, 5, 7, 11, 15, 19 and 23, corresponding to visits V03 through V10. Newly diagnosed WHO grade 3 or 4 IDH1-mutant astrocytomas showing loss of nuclear ATRX were present in the donors. The samples were drawn from NOA16, a multicentre, single-arm, open-label phase I trial in Germany that tested a mutant IDH1 peptide vaccine in humans for the first time. The DNeasy Blood and Tissue Kit was used to extract genomic DNA from EDTA blood for TCRB sequencing. The clonotype originates from a man aged 30 to 39 with glioma. Sequenced here: PBMCs, sampled from a glioma patient whose treatment included an IDH1 peptide vaccine.

This receptor carries the CDR3 CASSLDTRSSGNEQFF. In nucleotide form, the sequence is TGTGCCAGCAGCTTAGACACACGATCCTCCGGCAATGAGCAGTTCTTC. The chain uses TRBV11-2 and TRBJ2-1; too little of a D gene remains to name it. Taken from the germline V gene, the CDR1 and CDR2 loops are SGHAT and FQNNGV. The germline ends are 15 bases apart after V is trimmed by 0 bases and J by 6 bases. Counted from cysteine to phenylalanine, this CDR3 has 16 amino acids. The sequence is cut down to CDR3 DNA, 48 bases in frame from base 1.